This T cell receptor (beta chain) was obtained from a study of blood T cell repertoires in COVID-19. Study-wide background: COVID-19 samples, acute and convalescent, were from the United States, Italy and Spain. The analysed material was cDNA or gDNA that came from T cells, B-cell-depleted T cells, or PBMCs.

Data came from immunoSEQ multiplex PCR; TCRdb stores just in-frame clones and leaves some out. The sample records approximately 210,000 clones, under 90% being singletons. This CDR3 has 13 amino acids. Deletions cut 0 bases from V and 7 bases from J, with 7 bases between. Germline V lookup: CDR1 LGHDT, CDR2 YNNKEL (reference sequence). This clonotype was sampled from a human donor in a cohort sampled during active COVID-19. The genes are TRBV3-1 (or the pseudogene TRBV3-2) and TRBJ1-5; D is unclear. The sequenced sample was peripheral blood. The CDR3 DNA reads TGTGCCAGCAGCCAAGACTTGAGGCAGCCCCAGCATTTT. Its protein product is CASSQDLRQPQHF.